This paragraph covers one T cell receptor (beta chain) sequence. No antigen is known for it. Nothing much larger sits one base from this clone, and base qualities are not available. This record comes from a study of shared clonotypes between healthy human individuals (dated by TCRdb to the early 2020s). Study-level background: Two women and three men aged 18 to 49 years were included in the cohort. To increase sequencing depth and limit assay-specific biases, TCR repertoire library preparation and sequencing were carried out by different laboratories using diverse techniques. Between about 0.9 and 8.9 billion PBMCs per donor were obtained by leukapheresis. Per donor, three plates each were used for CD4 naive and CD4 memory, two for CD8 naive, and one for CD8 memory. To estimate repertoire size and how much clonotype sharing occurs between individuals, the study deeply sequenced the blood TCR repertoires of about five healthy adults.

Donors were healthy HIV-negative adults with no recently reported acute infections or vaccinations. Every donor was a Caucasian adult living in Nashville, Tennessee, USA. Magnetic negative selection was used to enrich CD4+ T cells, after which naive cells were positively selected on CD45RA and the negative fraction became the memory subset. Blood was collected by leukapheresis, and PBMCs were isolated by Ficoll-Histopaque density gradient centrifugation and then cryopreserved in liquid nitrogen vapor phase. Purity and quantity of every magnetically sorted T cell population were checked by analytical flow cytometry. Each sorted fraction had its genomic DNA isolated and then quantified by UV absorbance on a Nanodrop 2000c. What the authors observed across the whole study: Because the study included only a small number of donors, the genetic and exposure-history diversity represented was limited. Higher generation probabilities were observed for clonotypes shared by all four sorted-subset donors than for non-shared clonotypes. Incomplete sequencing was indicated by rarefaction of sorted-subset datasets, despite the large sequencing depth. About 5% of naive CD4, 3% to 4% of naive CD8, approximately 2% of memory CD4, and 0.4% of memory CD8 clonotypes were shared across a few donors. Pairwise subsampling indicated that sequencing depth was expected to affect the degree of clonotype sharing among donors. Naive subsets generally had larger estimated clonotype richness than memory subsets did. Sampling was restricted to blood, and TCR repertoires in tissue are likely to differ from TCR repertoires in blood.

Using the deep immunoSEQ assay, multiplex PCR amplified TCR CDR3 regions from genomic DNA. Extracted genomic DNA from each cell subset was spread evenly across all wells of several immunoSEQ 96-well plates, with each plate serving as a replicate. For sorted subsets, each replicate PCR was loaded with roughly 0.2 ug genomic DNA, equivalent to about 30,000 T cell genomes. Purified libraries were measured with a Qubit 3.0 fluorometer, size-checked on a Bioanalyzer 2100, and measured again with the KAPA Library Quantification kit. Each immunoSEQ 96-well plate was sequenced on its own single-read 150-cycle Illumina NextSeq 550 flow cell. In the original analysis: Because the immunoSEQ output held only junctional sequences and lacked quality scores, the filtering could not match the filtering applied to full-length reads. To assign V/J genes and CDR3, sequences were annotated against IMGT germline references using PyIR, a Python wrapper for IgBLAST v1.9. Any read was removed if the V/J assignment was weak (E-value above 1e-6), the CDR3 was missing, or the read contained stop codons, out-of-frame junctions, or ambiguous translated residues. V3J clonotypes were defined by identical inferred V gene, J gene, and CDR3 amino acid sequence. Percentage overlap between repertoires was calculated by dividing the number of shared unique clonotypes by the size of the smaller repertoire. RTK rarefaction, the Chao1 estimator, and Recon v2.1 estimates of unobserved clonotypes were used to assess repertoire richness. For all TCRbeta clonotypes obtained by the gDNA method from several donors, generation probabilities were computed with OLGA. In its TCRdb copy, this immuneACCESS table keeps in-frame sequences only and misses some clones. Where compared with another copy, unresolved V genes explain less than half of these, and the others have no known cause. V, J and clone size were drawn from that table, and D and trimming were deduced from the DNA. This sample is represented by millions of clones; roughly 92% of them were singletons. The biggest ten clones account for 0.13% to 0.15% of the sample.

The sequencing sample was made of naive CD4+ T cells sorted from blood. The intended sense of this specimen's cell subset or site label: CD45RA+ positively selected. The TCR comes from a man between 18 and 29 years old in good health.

The CDR3 here reads CASSRTGTVDNSPLHF. The DNA sequence is as follows: TGTGCCAGCAGCCGTACCGGGACAGTAGATAATTCACCCCTCCACTTT. The receptor chain draws on TRBV7-2 and TRBJ1-6; 7 bases in between match TRBD1. The germline V gene specifies SGHTA as CDR1 and FQGNSA as CDR2. For this chain, trimming is 5 bases at the V end and 5 bases at the J end, and the number of junction bases without a gene match is 9. Measured from the cysteine to the phenylalanine, the CDR3 is 16 residues long. Only the CDR3 portion is preserved as DNA: 48 bases, with reading frame beginning at the first base.